This TCR beta chain was profiled in a study of spatial heterogeneity in lung cancer. The time point here: sample taken at primary tumor resection. The donor group consisted of over 55 patients who had untreated, early-stage non-small cell lung cancer. The authors sequenced whole RNA from tumor, nontumor lung or frozen PBMC without sorting. A unique molecular identifier was carried by every single TCR cDNA molecule. TCRdb itself ran the 5' RACE reads through MiXCR, one entry per CDR3 protein. Of approximately 24,000 distinct CDR3 sequences listed, about 4.4% are singletons. The CDR3 sequence is 11 residues long. Looked up from germline, CDR1 is SGHTA and CDR2 is FQGNSA. V lost 3 bases, J lost 9 bases, and 6 bases lay in between. This clonotype is medium-sized (0.01 to 0.1%) by share.

This receptor was identified in a male donor with early-stage non-small cell lung cancer. This chain links TRBV7-2 with TRBJ2-1; D not certain. This specimen was PBMCs, taken at surgery. The CDR3 DNA reads as TGTGCCAGCAGCTTGATGATTGAGCAGTTCTTC. This sequence encodes CASSLMIEQFF.